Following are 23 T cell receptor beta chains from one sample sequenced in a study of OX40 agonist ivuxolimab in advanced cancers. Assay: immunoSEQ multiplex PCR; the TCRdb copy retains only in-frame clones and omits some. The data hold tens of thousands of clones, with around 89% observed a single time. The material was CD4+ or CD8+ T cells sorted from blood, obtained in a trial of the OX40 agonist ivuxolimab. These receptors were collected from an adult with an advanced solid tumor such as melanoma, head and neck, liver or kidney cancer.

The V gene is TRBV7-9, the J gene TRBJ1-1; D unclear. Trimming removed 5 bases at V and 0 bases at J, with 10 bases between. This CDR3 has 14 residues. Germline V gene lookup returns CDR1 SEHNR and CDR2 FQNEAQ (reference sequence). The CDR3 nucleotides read TGTGCCAGCAGCGTAGTAAACTTGAACACTGAAGCTTTCTTT. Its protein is CASSVVNLNTEAFF.

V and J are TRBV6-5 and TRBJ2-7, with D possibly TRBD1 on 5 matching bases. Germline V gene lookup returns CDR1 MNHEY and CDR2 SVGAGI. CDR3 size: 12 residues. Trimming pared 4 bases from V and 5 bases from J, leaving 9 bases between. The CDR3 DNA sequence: TGTGCCAGCAGTTCAGGGTTCAACGAGCAGTACTTC. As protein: CASSSGFNEQYF.

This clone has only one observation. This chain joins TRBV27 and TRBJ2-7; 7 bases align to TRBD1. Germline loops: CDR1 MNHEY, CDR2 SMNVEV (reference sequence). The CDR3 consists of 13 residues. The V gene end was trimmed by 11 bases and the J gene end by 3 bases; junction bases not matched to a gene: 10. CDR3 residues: CAGKRQGLYEQYF. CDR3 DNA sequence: TGTGCCGGCAAGAGACAGGGTCTCTACGAGCAGTACTTC.

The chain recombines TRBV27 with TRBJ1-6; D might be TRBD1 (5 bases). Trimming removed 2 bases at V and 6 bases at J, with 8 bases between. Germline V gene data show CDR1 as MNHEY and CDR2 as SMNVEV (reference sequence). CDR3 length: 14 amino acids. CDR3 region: CASSLRGFNSPLHF. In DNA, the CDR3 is TGTGCCAGCAGTTTAAGGGGTTTTAATTCACCCCTCCACTTT.

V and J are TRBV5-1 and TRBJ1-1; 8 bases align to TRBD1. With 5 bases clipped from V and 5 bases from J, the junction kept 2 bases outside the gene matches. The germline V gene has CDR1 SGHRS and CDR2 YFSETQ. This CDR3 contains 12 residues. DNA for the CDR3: TGCGCCAGCAGGGACAGGGATACTGAAGCTTTCTTT. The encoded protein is CASRDRDTEAFF.

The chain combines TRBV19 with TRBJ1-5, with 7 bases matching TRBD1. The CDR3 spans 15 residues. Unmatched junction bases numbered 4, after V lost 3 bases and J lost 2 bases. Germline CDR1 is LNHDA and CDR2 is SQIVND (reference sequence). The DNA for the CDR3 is TGTGCCAGTAGTATGGCAGGGGGAGGCAATCAGCCCCAGCATTTT. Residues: CASSMAGGGNQPQHF. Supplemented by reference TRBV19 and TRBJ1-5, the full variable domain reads DGGITQSPKYLFRKEGQNVTLSCEQNLNHDAMYWYRQDPGQGLRLIYYSQIVNDFQKGDIAEGYSVSREKKESFPLTVTSAQKNPTAFYLCASSMAGGGNQPQHFGDGTRLSIL.

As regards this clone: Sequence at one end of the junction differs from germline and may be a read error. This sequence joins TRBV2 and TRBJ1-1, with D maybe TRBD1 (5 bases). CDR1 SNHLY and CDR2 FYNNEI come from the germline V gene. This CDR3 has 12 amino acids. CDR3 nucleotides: TGTGCCAGCAGTGAATCCAGGGATGGGACGTCATTT. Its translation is CASSESRDGTSF.

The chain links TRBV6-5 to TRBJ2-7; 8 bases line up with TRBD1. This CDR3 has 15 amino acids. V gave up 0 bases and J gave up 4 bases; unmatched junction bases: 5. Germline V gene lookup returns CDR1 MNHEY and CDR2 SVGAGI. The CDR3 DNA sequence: TGTGCCAGCAGTTACTCAATCGGACAGGGATACGAGCAGTACTTC. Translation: CASSYSIGQGYEQYF.

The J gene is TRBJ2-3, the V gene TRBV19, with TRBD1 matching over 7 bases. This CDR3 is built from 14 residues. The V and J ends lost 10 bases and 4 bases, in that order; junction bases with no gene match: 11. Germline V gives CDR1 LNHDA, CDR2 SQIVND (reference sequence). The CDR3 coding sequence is TGTGCCACCAAAGACAGGGTCGACCCAGATACGCAGTATTTT. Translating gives CATKDRVDPDTQYF. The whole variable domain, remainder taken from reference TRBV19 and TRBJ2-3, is DGGITQSPKYLFRKEGQNVTLSCEQNLNHDAMYWYRQDPGQGLRLIYYSQIVNDFQKGDIAEGYSVSREKKESFPLTVTSAQKNPTAFYLCATKDRVDPDTQYFGPGTRLTVL.

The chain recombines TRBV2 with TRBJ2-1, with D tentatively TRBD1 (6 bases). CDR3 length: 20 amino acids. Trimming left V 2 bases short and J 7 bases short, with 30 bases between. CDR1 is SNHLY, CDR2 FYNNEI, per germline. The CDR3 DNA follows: TGTGCCAGCAGTGAACCGCCCTCGTTACTGGGGCAGGGGTTTAGGAATGAGCAGTTCTTC. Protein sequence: CASSEPPSLLGQGFRNEQFF.

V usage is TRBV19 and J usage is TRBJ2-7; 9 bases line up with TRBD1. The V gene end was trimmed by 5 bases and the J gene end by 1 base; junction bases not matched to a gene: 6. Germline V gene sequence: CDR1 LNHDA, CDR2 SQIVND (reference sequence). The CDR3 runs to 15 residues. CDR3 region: CASSVGQGISYEQYF. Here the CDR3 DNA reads TGTGCCAGTAGTGTAGGACAGGGGATTTCCTACGAGCAGTACTTC.

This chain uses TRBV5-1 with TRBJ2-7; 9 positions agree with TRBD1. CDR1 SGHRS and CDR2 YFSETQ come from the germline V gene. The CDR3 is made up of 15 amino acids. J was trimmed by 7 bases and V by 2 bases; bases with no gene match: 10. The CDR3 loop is CASSFGGQGGGEQYF. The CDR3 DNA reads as TGCGCCAGCAGCTTTGGGGGACAGGGAGGTGGAGAGCAGTACTTC.

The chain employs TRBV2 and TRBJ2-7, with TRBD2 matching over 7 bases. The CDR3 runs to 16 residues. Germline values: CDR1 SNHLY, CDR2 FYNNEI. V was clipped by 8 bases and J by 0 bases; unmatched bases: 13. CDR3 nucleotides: TGTGCCAGCTCCCCTCTATTCGGGGGGAACTCCTACGAGCAGTACTTC. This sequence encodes CASSPLFGGNSYEQYF. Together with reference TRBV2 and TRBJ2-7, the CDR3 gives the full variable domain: EPEVTQTPSHQVTQMGQEVILRCVPISNHLYFYWYRQILGQKVEFLVSFYNNEISEKSEIFDDQFSVERPDGSNFTLKIRSTKLEDSAMYFCASSPLFGGNSYEQYFGPGTRLTVT.

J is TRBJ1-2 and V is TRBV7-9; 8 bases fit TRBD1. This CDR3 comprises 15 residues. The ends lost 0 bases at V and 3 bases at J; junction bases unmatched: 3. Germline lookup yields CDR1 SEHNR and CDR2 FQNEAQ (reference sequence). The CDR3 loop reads CASSLADRGDYGYTF. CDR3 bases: TGTGCCAGCAGCTTAGCAGACAGGGGAGACTATGGCTACACCTTC.

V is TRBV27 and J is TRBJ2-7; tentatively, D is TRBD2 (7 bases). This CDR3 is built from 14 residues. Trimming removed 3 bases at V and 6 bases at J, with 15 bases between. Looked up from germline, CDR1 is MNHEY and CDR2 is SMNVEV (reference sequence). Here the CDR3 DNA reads TGTGCCAGCAGTTTGGATACAGGGACTATCGAGCAGTACTTC. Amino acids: CASSLDTGTIEQYF.

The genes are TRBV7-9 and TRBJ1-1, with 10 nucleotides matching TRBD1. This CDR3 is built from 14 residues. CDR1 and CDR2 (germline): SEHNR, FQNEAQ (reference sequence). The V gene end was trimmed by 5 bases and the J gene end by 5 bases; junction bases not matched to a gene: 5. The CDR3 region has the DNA TGTGCCAGCAGCGAGGACAGGGGGATAACTGAAGCTTTCTTT. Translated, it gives CASSEDRGITEAFF.

The CDR3 here is CASRGAHRDEKLFF. CDR3 sequence (DNA): TGTGCCAGCAGGGGGGCCCATCGGGATGAAAAACTGTTTTTT. The chain combines TRBV2 with TRBJ1-4; perhaps TRBD1 as D (6 bases). The CDR3 runs to 14 residues. Trimming took 6 bases from V and 6 from J, leaving 14 bases between them. Germline V CDR1 and CDR2: SNHLY, FYNNEI.

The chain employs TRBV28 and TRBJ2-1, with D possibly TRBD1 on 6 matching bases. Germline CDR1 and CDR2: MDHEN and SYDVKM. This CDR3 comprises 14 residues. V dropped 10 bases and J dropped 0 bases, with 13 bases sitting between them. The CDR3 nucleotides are TGTGCCACCCGTCAGGGGAACTCCTACAATGAGCAGTTCTTC. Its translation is CATRQGNSYNEQFF. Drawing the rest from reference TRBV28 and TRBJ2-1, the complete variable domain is DVKVTQSSRYLVKRTGEKVFLECVQDMDHENMFWYRQDPGLGLRLIYFSYDVKMKEKGDIPEGYSVSREKKERFSLILESASTNQTSMYLCATRQGNSYNEQFFGPGTRLTVL.

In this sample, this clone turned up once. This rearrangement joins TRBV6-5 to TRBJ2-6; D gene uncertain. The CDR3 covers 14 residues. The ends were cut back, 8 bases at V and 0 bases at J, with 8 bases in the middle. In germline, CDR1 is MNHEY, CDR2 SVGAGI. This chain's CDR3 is CASYSYSGANVLTF. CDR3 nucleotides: TGTGCCAGCTATTCCTACTCTGGGGCCAACGTCCTGACTTTC.

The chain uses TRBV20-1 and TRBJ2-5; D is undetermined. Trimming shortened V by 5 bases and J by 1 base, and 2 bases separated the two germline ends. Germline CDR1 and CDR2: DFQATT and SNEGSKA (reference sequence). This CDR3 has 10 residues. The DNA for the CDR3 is TGCAGTGCTCTCCAAGAGACCCAGTACTTC. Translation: CSALQETQYF.

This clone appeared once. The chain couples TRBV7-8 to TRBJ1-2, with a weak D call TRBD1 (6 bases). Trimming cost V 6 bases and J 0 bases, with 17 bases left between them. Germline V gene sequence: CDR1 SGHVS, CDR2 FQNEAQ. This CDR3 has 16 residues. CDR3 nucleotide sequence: TGTGCCAGCAGTCCGGGGGGGGGCGCGTCTAACTATGGCTACACCTTC. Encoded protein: CASSPGGGASNYGYTF.

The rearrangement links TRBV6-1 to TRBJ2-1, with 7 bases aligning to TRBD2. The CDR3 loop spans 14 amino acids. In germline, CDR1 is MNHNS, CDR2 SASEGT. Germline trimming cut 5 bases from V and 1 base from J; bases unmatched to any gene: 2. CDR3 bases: TGTGCCAGCAGTAGCGGGGCATCCTACAATGAGCAGTTCTTC. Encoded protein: CASSSGASYNEQFF.

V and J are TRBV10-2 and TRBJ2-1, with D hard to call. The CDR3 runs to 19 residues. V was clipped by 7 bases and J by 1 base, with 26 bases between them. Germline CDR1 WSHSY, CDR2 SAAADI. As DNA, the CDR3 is TGCGCCAGCATCCCCCCGGCTTTAAGGTCGGTAGGGTCCTACAATGAGCAGTTCTTC. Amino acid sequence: CASIPPALRSVGSYNEQFF.